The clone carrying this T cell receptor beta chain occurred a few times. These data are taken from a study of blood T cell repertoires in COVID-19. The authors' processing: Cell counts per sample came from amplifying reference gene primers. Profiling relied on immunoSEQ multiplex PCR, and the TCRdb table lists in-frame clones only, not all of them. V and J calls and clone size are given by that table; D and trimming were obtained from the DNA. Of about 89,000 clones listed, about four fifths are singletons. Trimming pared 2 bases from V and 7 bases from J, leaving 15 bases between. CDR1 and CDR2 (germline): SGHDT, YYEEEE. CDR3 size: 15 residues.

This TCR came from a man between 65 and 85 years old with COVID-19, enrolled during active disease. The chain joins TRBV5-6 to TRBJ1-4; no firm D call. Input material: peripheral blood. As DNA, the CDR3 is TGTGCCAGCAGCTTTCGGGATCTACCGGGTGAAAAACTGTTTTTT. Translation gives CASSFRDLPGEKLFF.